This T cell receptor (beta chain) stems from a study of tumor-infiltrating lymphocytes in primary liver carcinoma. Unsorted whole blood supplied the RNA, and germline DNA was extracted too. The researchers produced TCR beta cDNA from 450 to 600 ng total RNA with a constant-region primer. Three rounds of nested multiplex PCR with slightly modified ARM-PCR produced TCR beta libraries. Amplification in the first two PCR rounds was performed using TRBV1-TRBV30 forward primers and a C-beta reverse primer for 10 cycles each. MiXCR, applied by TCRdb to the multiplex PCR reads, yields one record per CDR3 protein. The sample records 310,000 or so distinct CDR3 sequences, approximately 65% being singletons. As to this clonotype: Its cognate antigen is unknown.

Germline CDR1 and CDR2: MNHEY and SVGEGT. This CDR3 spans 13 amino acids. V was cut by 6 bases and J by 2 bases, with 11 bases left in between. The study's findings and limits: Each sample was bulk and unsorted; consequently, CD4+ and CD8+ repertoires were not compared.

The sequence was obtained from a man aged 35 to 55 with primary liver carcinoma and hepatitis B virus infection. The V gene is TRBV6-2 or TRBV6-3, the J gene TRBJ2-7; weak D call: TRBD2 (6 bases). Sequenced: peripheral blood. CDR3 nucleotides: TGTGCCAGCAGACGGGGGTCCCCCTACGAGCAGTACTTC. This gives the protein CASRRGSPYEQYF.